These 11 T cell receptor beta chains came from one sample sequenced in a study of T cell repertoires in cytomegalovirus infection. These receptors have no identified antigens. MiXCR, run by TCRdb on the reads, gives a single entry per CDR3 protein. The repertoire holds about 830,000 distinct CDR3 sequences, with approximately 30% as singletons. Here the sequenced sample was cultured CD8+ T cells from PBMCs, taken from culture after CMV antigen stimulation. Receptor source: a human donor in good health (CMV status not recorded). Some clones in this sample may be carry-over from other donors' samples.

This clonotype was observed many times. The gene calls are TRBV7-2 and TRBJ2-1, with D possibly being TRBD2 (6 bases). CDR1 is SGHTA and CDR2 is FQGNSA in the germline V gene. The CDR3 extends over 12 amino acids. V dropped 5 bases and J dropped 10 bases, with 12 bases sitting between them. CDR3: CASSRGGGEQFF. The CDR3 DNA follows: TGTGCCAGCAGCCGAGGTGGGGGGGAGCAGTTCTTC.

The sample holds one count of this clonotype. The chain links TRBV5-6 to TRBJ1-2, with D hard to call. The V gene lost 5 bases and the J gene lost 8 bases, with 19 bases spanning the gap. The CDR3 loop spans 14 amino acids. Germline V gives CDR1 SGHDT, CDR2 YYEEEE. The DNA of the CDR3 is TGTGCCAGCAGTTTTCCTACGGGTTTTCGGGGCTACACCTTC. This encodes CASSFPTGFRGYTF.

This chain uses TRBV9 with TRBJ1-1; 7 bases align to TRBD1. This CDR3 has 13 residues. From germline, CDR1 is SGDLS and CDR2 YYNGEE. The CDR3: CAGGGEMNTEAFF. The CDR3 nucleotides read TGTGCGGGAGGGGGCGAAATGAACACTGAAGCTTTCTTT.

The J gene is TRBJ2-1, the V gene TRBV19; the D is unclear. Trimming pared 3 bases from V and 0 bases from J, leaving 15 bases between. The length of the CDR3 is 17 residues. CDR1 is LNHDA, CDR2 SQIVND, per germline (reference sequence). CDR3 bases: TGTGCCAGTAGTATGGAGCTATCCCAGACCTCCTACAATGAGCAGTTCTTC. Its translation: CASSMELSQTSYNEQFF.

This clonotype has more than one count but fewer than ten. The V gene is TRBV6-2 or TRBV6-3, the J gene TRBJ1-6; the D is unclear. Trimming took 7 bases from V and 7 from J, leaving 17 bases between them. Looked up from germline, CDR1 is MNHEY and CDR2 is SVGEGT. The CDR3 is 15 residues long. Here the CDR3 reads CASTPKPGSNSPLHF. The CDR3 bases are TGTGCCAGCACCCCTAAACCGGGATCCAATTCACCCCTCCACTTT.

About this clonotype: One end of the junction does not line up with germline, which may come from a read error. The gene calls are TRBV12-3 or TRBV12-4 and TRBJ2-5; the D is unclear. The CDR3 is made up of 14 amino acids. In nucleotides, the CDR3 is TGTGCCAGCAGTTTGACAAGAGTCTCAGAGATCCAGTACTTC. Translation gives CASSLTRVSEIQYF.

V and J are TRBV7-9 and TRBJ2-1, with TRBD1 matching 8 bases. The V gene's germline CDR1 is SEHNR and CDR2 FQNEAQ (reference sequence). Trimming removed 5 bases from V and 4 bases from J; junction bases left unmatched: 10. The CDR3 runs 16 residues. The CDR3: CASSQKQGGSYNEQFF. As DNA, the CDR3 is TGTGCCAGCAGCCAAAAACAGGGGGGAAGTTACAATGAGCAGTTCTTC.

This clonotype appeared a few times. One end of the junction does not line up with germline, which may come from a read error. This chain links TRBV7-9 with TRBJ2-1; D is undetermined. Germline values: CDR1 SEHNR, CDR2 FQNEAQ (reference sequence). The CDR3 spans 14 residues. The CDR3 region is CASSLAPRVPWSSF. CDR3 in DNA: TGTGCCAGCAGCTTAGCGCCTCGCGTCCCCTGGAGTTCCTTC.

The chain has TRBV7-9 and TRBJ2-6, with D maybe TRBD2 (5 bases). The CDR3 has 17 amino acids. V was cut by 2 bases and J by 1 base, with 12 bases left in between. Per the germline V gene, CDR1 is SEHNR and CDR2 is FQNEAQ (reference sequence). CDR3 sequence (DNA): TGTGCCAGCAGCTTAACCGAGGGTCCTTCTGGGGCCAACGTCCTGACTTTC. It specifies CASSLTEGPSGANVLTF.

In this sample, this clonotype turned up many times. The junction and the germline gene differ at one end; a read error may be behind it. The chain uses TRBV7-7 and TRBJ2-5; D uncertain. This CDR3 has 15 residues. Germline values: CDR1 SSHAT, CDR2 FNYEAQ (reference sequence). CDR3 protein: CASSFSAERQETQYF. The CDR3 bases are TGTGCTAGCAGCTTCTCGGCAGAACGCCAAGAGACCCAGTACTTC.

The chain combines TRBV7-9 with TRBJ2-3, with 10 bases lining up with TRBD1. The length of the CDR3 is 16 residues. V was clipped by 8 bases and J by 6 bases; unmatched bases: 14. Germline V gene sequence: CDR1 SEHNR, CDR2 FQNEAQ (reference sequence). DNA for the CDR3: TGTGCCAGCTTGGGGCCCGGGACAGGGGTAGTCGATACGCAGTATTTT. It is translated as CASLGPGTGVVDTQYF.